The present T cell receptor (beta chain) was sequenced within a study of spatial heterogeneity in lung cancer. Study-wide results and caveats: Intratumoral expanded alpha and beta TCR counts were found to track tumor mutation counts. The authors estimated that approximately 7.3% of tumor T cells were covered for alpha chains and about 13% for beta chains.

TCRdb called the 5' RACE reads again in MiXCR, with one record for every CDR3 protein. The table includes 7,500 to 9,500 distinct CDR3 sequences, roughly 9.6% detected once. Time point specified: sample taken at primary tumor resection. Whole RNA was taken from tumor, nontumor lung or frozen PBMC; it was then sequenced unsorted. This CDR3 has 14 residues. With V trimmed by 5 bases and J by 5 bases, 10 bases remained unmatched. The germline CDR1 and CDR2 sequences are DFQATT and SNEGSKA (reference sequence). This clonotype was seen many times. Its antigen remains unknown. The TCR originated in a male donor with early-stage non-small cell lung cancer. V usage is TRBV20-1 and J usage is TRBJ2-3, with 7 bases aligning to TRBD1. The source was lung tumor tissue, collected at surgery. CDR3 bases: TGCAGTGCTGGGGACAGACGCGAGGGAGATACGCAGTATTTT. Protein: CSAGDRREGDTQYF.